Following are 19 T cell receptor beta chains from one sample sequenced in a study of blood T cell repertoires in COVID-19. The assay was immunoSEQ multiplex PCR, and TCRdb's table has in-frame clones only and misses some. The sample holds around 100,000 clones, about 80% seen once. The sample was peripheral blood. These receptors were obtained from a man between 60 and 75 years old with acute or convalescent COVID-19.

The CDR3 region is CASSLGGRQGNSPLHF. As DNA, the CDR3 is TGTGCCAGCAGCTTAGGGGGGCGCCAGGGGAATTCACCCCTCCACTTT. The chain uses TRBV7-8 and TRBJ1-6; D perhaps matches TRBD1 (6 bases). The CDR3 loop spans 16 amino acids. The V gene's germline CDR1 is SGHVS and CDR2 FQNEAQ. The V end lost 1 base, the J end lost 7 bases, and 14 bases lay between the germline ends.

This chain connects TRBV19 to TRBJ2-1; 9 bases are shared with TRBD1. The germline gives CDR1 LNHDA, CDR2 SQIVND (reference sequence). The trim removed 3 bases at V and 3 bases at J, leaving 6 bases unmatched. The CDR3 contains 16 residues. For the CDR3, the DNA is TGTGCCAGTAGTATGACCGGGACAGGGTACTACAATGAGCAGTTCTTC. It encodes CASSMTGTGYYNEQFF.

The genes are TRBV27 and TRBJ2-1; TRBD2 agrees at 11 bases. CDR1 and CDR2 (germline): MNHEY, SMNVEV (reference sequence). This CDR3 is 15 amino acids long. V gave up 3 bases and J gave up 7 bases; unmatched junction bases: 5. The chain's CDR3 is CASSFSGGAINEQFF. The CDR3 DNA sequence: TGTGCCAGCAGTTTTAGCGGGGGGGCAATAAATGAGCAGTTCTTC.

CDR3 coding DNA: TGCGCCAGCAGGTCCGCAGGGGGGTACACCGGGGAGCTGTTTTTT. Its protein product is CASRSAGGYTGELFF. The chain combines TRBV5-1 with TRBJ2-2; D perhaps matches TRBD1 (7 bases). Deletions cut 5 bases from V and 3 bases from J, with 14 bases between. Germline V gives CDR1 SGHRS, CDR2 YFSETQ. The CDR3 has 15 amino acids. The whole variable domain, remainder taken from reference TRBV5-1 and TRBJ2-2, is KAGVTQTPRYLIKTRGQQVTLSCSPISGHRSVSWYQQTPGQGLQFLFEYFSETQRNKGNFPGRFSGRQFSNSRSEMNVSTLELGDSALYLCASRSAGGYTGELFFGEGSRLTVL.

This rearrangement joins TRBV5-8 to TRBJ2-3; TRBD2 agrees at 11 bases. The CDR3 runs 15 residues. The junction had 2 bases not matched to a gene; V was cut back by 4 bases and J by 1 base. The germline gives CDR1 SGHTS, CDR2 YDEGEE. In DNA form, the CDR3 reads TGTGCCAGCAGCAGGGGACTAGCGGGCACAGATACGCAGTATTTT. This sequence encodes CASSRGLAGTDTQYF.

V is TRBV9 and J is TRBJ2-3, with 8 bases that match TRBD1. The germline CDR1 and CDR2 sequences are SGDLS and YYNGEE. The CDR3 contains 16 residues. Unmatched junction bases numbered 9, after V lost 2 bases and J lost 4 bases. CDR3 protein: CASSVSDRVLPDTQYF. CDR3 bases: TGTGCCAGCAGCGTTTCGGACAGGGTCTTACCAGATACGCAGTATTTT.

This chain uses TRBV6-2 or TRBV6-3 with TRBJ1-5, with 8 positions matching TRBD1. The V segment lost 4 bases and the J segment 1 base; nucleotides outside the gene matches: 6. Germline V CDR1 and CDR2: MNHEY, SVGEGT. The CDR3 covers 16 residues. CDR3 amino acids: CASSSRQGMSNQPQHF. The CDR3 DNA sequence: TGTGCCAGCAGTTCTCGACAGGGGATGAGCAATCAGCCCCAGCATTTT.

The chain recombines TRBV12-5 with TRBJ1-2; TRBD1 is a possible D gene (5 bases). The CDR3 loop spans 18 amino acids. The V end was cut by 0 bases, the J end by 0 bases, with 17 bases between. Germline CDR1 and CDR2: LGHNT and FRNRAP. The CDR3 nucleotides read TGTGCTAGTGGTTTGGTACAAACAGGCCTAATAGCTAACTATGGCTACACCTTC. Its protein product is CASGLVQTGLIANYGYTF.

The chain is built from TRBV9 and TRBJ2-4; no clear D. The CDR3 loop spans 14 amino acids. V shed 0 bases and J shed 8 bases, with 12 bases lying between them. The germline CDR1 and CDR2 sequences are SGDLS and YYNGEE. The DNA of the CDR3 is TGTGCCAGCAGCGTAGGGTCCGGGTTGGACATTCAGTACTTC. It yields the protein CASSVGSGLDIQYF.

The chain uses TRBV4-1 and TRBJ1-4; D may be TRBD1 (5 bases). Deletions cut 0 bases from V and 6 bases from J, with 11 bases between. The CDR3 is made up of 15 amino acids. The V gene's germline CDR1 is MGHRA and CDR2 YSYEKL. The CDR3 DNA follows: TGCGCCAGCAGCCAAGAAAGGGGTGGGGATGAAAAACTGTTTTTT. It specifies CASSQERGGDEKLFF.

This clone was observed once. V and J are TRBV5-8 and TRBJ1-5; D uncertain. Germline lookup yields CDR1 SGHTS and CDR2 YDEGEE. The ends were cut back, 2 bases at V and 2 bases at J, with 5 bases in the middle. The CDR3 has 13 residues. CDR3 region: CASSFSGNQPQHF. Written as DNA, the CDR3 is TGTGCCAGCAGCTTCTCTGGCAATCAGCCCCAGCATTTT.

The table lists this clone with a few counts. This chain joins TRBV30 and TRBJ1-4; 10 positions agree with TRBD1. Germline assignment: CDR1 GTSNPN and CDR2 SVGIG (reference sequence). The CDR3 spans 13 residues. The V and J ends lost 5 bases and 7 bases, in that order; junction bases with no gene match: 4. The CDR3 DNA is TGTGCCTGGGCGGGACAGGGGAGTGAAAAACTGTTTTTT. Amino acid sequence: CAWAGQGSEKLFF.

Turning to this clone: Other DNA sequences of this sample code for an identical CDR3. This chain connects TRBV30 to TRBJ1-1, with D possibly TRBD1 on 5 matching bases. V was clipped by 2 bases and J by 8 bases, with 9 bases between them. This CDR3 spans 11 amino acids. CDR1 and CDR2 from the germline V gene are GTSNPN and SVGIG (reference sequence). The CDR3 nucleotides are TGTGCCTGGAGTCTAGGACAAGAAGCTTTCTTT. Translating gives CAWSLGQEAFF.

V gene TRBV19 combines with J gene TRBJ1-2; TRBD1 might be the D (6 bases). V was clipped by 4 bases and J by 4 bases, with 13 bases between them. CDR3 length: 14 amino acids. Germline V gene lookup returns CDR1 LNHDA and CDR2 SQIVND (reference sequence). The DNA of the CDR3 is TGTGCCAGTAGTACAGGGGCCCCAGCCTATGGCTACACCTTC. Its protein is CASSTGAPAYGYTF.

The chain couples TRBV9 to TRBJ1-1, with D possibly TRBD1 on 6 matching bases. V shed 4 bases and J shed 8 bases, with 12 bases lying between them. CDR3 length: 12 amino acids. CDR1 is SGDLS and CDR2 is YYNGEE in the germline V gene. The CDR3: CASSSTGSEAFF. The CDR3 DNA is TGTGCCAGCAGCTCGACAGGTTCCGAAGCTTTCTTT. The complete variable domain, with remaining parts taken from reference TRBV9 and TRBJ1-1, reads DSGVTQTPKHLITATGQRVTLRCSPRSGDLSVYWYQQSLDQGLQFLIQYYNGEERAKGNILERFSAQQFPDLHSELNLSSLELGDSALYFCASSSTGSEAFFGQGTRLTVV.

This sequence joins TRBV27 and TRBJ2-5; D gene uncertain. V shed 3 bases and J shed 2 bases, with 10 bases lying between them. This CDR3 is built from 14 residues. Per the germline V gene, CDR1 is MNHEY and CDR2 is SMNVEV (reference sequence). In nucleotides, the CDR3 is TGTGCCAGCAGTTTCTTTGGGCAACAAGAGACCCAGTACTTC. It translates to CASSFFGQQETQYF.

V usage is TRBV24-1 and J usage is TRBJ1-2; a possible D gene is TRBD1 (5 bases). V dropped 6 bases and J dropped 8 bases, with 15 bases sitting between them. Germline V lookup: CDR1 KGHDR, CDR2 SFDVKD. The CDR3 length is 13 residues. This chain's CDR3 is CATSKTASGGYTF. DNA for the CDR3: TGTGCCACCAGTAAGACAGCTTCGGGCGGCTACACCTTC.

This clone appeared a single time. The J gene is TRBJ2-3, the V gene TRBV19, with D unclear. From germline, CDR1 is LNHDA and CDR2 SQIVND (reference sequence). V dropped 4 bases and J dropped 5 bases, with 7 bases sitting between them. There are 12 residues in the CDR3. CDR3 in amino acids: CASSNLGDTQYF. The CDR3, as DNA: TGTGCCAGTAGTAACCTAGGAGATACGCAGTATTTT.

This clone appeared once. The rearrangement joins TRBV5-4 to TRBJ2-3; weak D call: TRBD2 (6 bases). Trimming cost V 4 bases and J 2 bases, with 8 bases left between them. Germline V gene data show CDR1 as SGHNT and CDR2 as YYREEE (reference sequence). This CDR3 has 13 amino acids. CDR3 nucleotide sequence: TGTGCCAGCAGCCGGGACTCCACAGATACGCAGTATTTT. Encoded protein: CASSRDSTDTQYF.